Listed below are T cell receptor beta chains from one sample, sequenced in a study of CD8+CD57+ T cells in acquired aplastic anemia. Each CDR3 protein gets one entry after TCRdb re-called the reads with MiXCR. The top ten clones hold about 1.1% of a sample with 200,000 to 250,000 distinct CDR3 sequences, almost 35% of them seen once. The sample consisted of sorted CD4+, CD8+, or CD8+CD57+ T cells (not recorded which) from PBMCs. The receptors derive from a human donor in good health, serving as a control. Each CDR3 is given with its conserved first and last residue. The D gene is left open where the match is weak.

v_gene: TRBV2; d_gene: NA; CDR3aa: CASKTRQTYGYTF
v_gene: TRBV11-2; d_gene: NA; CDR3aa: CASSSNPAMNTGELFF
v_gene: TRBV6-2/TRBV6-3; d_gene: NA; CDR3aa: CASSYSLAGDYGYTF
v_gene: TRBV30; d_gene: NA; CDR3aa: CAWAGRNEKLFF
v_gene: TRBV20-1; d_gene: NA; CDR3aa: CSARDLEKETQYF
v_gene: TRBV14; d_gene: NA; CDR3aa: CASSRGTYNEQFF
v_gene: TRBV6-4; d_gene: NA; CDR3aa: CASRRTPSTDTQYF
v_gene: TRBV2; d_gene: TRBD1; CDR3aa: CASSQTGEEFF
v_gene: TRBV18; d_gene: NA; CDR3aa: CASSPDGSYGYTF
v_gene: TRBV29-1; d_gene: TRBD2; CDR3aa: CSVERLAGTYEQYF
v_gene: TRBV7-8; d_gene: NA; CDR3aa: CASSLMRGDQPQHF
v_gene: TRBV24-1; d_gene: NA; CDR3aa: CATSDLPGNEQFF
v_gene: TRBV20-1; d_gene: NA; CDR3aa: CSAPRRGVEKLFF
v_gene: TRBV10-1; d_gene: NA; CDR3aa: CASPGKTQYF
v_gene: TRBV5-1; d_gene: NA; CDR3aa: CASSIGREYNEQFF
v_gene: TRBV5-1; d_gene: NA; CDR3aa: CASSLGGAGNSPLHF
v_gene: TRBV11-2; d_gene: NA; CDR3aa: CASSKQGKAENEQFF
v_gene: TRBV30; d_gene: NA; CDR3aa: CAWSVKGFSNQPQHF
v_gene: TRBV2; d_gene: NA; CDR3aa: CASSDYNEQFF
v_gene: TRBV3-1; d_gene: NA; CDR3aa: CATPRRTVIATNEKLFF
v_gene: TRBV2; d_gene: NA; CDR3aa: CASGRYYEQYF
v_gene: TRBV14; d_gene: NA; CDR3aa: CASSHTGTNYEQYF
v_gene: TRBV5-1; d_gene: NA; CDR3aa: CASSLIGAGEKLFF
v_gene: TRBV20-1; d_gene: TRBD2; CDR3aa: CSDSGTSGSSTDTQYF
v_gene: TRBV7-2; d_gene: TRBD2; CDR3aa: CASSLGLAGGRPQETQYF
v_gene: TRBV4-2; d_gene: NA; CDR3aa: CASSLADSRYNEQFF
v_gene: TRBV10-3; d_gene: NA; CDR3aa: CAISVRDTDTQYF
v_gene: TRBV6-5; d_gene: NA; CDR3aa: CASSSGGTPNYGYTF
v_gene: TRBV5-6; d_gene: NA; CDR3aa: CASSLRGAADTQYF
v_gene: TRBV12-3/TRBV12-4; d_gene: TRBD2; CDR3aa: CASRTSGTVGEQFF
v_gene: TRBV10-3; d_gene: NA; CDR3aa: CASSYSGTSNTEAFF
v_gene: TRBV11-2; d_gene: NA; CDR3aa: CASSSPHHNEQFF
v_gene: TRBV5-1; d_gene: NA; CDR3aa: CASKRDFVNSPLHF
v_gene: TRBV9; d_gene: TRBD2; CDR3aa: CASRSGGALSGANVLTF
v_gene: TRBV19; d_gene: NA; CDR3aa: CASYEGGSGANVLTF
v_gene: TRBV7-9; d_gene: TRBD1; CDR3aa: CASSSRDRVETQYF
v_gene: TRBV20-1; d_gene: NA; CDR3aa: CSARNREPDSPLHF
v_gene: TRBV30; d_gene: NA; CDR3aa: CAWSVESNTEAFF
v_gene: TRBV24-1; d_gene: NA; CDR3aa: CATSDYAGRTRDTEAFF
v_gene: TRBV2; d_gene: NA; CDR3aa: CASSEERDGYGYTF
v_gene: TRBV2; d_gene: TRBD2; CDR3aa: CASSGGGGGQETQYF
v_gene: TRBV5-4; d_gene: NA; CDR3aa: CASSLPDRRMNTEAFF
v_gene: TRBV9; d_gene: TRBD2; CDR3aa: CASSDGGAAYNEQFF
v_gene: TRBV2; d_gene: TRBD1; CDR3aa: CASREDRVETQYF
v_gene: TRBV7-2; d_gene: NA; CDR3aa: CASSFGLTEKLFF
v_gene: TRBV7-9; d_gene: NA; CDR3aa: CASSVIHGYTF
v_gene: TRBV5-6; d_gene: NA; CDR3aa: CASSFGGAGQSYNEQFF
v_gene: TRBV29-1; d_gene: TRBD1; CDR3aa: CSVEHTGGSFGNTIYF
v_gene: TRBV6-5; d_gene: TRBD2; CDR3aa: CASSYSLAGSYEQYF
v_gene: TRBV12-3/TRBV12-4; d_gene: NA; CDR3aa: CASSLSWQGGYEQYF
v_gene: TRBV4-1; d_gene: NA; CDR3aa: CASSQEPPQLTKNIQYF
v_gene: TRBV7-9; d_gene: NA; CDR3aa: CASSPNYEQYF
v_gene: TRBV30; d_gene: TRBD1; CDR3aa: CAWVGQGARRYGYTF
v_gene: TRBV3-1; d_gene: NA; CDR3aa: CASSPQPTGQETQYF
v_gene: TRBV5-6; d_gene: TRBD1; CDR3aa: CASIKDRVHYGYTF
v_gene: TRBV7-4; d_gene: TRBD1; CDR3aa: CASDRPTGDSNQPQHF
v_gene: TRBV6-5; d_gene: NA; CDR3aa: CASSYGETGGYTF
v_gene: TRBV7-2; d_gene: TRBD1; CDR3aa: CASSLVGTATYNEQFF
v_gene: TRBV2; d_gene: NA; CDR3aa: CASSEQGNWPQHF
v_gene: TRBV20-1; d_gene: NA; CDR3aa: CSGTSPGGGPVKSYEQYF